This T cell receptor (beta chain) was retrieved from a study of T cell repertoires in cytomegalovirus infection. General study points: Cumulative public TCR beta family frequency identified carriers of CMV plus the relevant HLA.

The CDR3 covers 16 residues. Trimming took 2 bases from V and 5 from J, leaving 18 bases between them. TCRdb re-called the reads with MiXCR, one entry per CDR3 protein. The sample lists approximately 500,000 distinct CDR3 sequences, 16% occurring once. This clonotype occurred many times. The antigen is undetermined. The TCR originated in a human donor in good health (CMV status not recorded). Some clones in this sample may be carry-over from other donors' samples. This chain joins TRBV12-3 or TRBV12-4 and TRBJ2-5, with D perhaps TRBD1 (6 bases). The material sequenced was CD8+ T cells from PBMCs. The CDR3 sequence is CASSLSPGDVRETQYF. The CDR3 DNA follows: TGTGCCAGCAGTTTAAGTCCAGGGGACGTTCGGGAGACCCAGTACTTC.